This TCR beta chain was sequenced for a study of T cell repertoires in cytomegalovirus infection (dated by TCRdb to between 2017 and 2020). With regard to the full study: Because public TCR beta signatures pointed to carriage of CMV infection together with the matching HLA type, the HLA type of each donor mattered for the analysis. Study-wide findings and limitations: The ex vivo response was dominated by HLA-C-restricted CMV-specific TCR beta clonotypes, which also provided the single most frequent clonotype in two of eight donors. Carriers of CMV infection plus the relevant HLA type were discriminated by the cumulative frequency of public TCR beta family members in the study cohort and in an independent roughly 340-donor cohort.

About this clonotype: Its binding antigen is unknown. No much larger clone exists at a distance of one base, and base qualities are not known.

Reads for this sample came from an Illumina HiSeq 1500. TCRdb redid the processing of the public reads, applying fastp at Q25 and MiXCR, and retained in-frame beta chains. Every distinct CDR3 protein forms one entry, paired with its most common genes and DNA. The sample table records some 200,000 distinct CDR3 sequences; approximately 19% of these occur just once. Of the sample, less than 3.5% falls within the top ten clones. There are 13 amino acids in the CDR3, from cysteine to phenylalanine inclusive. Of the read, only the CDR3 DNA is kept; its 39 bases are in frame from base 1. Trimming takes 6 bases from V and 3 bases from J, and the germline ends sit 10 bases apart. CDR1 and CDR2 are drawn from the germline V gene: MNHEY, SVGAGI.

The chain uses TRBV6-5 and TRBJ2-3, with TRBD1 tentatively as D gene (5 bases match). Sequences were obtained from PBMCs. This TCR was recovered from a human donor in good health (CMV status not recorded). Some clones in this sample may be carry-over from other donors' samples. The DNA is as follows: TGTGCCAGCAGACCGCCAGGGACAGATACGCAGTATTTT. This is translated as CASRPPGTDTQYF.